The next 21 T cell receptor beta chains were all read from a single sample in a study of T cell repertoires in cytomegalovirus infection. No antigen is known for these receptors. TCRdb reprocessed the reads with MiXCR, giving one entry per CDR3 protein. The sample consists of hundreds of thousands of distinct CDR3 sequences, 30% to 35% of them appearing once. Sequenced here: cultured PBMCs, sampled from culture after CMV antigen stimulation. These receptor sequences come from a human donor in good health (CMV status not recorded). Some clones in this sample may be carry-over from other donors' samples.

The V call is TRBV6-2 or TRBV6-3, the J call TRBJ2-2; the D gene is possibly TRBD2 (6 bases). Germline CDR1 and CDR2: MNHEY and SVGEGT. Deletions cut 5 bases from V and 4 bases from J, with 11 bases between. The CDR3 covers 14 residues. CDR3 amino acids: CASSPGSTTGELFF. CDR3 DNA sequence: TGTGCCAGCAGTCCCGGGAGCACCACCGGGGAGCTGTTTTTT.

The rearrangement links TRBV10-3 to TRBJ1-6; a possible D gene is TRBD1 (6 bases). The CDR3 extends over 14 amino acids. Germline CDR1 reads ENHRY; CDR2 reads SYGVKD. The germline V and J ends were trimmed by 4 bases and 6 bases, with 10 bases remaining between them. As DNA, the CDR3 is TGTGCCATCAGTGTAGACAGGCGTAATTCACCCCTCCACTTT. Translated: CAISVDRRNSPLHF.

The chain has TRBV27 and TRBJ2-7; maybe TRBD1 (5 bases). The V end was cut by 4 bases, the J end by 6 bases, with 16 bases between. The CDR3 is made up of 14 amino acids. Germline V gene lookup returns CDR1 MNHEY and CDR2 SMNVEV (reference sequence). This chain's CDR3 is CASSSTRQIGEQYV. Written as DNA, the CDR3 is TGTGCCAGCAGTTCCACTCGACAGATAGGCGAGCAGTACGTC.

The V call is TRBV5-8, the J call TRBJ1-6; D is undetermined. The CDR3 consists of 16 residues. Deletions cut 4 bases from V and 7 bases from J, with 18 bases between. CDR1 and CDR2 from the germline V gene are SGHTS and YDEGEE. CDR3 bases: TGTGCCAGCAGCCGATCCGGGGTGGGTTGGAATTCACCCCTCCACTTT. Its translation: CASSRSGVGWNSPLHF.

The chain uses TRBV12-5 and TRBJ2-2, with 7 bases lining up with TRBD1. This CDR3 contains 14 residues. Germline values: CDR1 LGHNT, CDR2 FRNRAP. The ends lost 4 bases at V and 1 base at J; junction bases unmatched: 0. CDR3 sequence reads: CASGSGGNTGELFF. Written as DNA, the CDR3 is TGTGCTAGTGGTTCAGGGGGGAACACCGGGGAGCTGTTTTTT. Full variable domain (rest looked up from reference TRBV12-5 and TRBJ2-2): DARVTQTPRHKVTEMGQEVTMRCQPILGHNTVFWYRQTMMQGLELLAYFRNRAPLDDSGMPKDRFSAEMPDATLATLKIQPSEPRDSAVYFCASGSGGNTGELFFGEGSRLTVL.

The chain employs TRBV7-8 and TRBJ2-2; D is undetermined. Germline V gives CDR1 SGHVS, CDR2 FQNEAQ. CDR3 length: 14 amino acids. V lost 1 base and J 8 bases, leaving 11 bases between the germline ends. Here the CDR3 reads CASSLGAVSGELFF. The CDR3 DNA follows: TGTGCCAGCAGCTTAGGGGCAGTGTCGGGGGAGCTGTTTTTT.

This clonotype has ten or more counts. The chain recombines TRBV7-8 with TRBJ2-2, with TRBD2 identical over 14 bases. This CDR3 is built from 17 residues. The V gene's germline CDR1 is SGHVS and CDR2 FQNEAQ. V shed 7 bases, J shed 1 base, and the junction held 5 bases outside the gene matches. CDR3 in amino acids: CASTGTSGSRNTGELFF. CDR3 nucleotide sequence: TGTGCCAGCACCGGGACTAGCGGGAGTAGGAACACCGGGGAGCTGTTTTTT.

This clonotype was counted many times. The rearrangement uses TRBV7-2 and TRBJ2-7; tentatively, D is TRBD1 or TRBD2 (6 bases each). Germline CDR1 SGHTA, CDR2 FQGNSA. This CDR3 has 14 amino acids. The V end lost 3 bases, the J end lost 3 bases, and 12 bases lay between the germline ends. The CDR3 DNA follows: TGTGCCAGCAGCTTTAGCGGACAGAACTACGAGCAGTACTTC. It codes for CASSFSGQNYEQYF.

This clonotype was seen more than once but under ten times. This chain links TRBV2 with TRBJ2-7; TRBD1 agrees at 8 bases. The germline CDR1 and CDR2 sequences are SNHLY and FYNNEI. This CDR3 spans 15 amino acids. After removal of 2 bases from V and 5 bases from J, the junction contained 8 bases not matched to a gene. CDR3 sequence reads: CASSEIQGALHEQYF. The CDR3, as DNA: TGTGCCAGCAGTGAAATCCAGGGGGCCCTCCACGAGCAGTACTTC.

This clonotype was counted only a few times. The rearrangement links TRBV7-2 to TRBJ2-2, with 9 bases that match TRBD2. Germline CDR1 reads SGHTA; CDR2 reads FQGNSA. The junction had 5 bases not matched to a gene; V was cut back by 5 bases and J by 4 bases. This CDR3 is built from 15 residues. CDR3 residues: CASSGLAGPTGELFF. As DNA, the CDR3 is TGTGCCAGCAGCGGGCTAGCGGGACCCACCGGGGAGCTGTTTTTT.

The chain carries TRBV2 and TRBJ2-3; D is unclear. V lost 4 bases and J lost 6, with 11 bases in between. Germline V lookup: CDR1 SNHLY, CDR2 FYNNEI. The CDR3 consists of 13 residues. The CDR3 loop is CASSVYLGDTQYF. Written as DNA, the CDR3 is TGTGCCAGCAGTGTCTACTTAGGGGATACGCAGTATTTT.

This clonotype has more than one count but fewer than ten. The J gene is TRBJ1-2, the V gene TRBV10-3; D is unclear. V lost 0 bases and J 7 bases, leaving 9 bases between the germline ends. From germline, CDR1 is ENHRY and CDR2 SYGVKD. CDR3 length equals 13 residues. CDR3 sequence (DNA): TGTGCCATCAGTGAGTCTTTTACCGGTGGCTACACCTTC. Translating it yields CAISESFTGGYTF.

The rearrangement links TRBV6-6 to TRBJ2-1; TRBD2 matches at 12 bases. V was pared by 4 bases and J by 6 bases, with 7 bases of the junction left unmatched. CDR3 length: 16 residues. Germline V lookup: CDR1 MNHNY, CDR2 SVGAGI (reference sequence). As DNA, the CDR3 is TGTGCCAGCAGTTCCTTTTCTAGCGGGAGGGCCAATGAGCAGTTCTTC. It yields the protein CASSSFSSGRANEQFF.

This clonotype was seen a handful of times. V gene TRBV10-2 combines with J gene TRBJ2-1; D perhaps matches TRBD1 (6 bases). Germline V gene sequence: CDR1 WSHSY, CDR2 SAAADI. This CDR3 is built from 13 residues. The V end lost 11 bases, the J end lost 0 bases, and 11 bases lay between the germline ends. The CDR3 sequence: CACRGGSYNEQFF. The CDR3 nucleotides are TGCGCCTGCCGAGGGGGCTCCTACAATGAGCAGTTCTTC.

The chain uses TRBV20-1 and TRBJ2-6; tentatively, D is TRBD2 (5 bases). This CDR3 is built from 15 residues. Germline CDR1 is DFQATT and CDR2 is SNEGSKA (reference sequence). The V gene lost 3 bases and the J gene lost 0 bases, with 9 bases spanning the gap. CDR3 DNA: TGCAGTGCTAGCGGGGTCTACTCTGGGGCCAACGTCCTGACTTTC. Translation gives CSASGVYSGANVLTF.

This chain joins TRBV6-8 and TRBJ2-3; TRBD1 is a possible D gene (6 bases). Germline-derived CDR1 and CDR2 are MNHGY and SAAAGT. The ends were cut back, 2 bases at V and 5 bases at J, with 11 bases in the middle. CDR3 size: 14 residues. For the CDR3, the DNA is TGTGCCAGCAGTTACGGCCCAGGGGTAGATACGCAGTATTTT. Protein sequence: CASSYGPGVDTQYF.

CDR3 sequence (DNA): TGTGCCAGCAGCCTGGGACAGCTTATCCAAGAGACCCAGTACTTC. It yields the protein CASSLGQLIQETQYF. The chain uses TRBV7-2 and TRBJ2-5, with 7 positions matching TRBD1. The CDR3 sequence is 15 residues long. The trim removed 5 bases at V and 1 base at J, leaving 7 bases unmatched. CDR1 is SGHTA and CDR2 is FQGNSA in the germline V gene.

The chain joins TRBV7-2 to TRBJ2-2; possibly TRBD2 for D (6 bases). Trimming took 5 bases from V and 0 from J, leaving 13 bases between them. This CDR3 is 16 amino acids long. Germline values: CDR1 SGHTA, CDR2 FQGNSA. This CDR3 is CASSPRGTSNTGELFF. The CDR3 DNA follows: TGTGCCAGCAGCCCCAGAGGGACTTCGAACACCGGGGAGCTGTTTTTT.

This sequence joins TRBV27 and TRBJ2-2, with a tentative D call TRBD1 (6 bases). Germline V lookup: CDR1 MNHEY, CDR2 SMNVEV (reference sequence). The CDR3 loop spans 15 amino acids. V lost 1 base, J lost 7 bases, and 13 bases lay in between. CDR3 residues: CASSLYQGLGGELFF. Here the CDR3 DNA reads TGTGCCAGCAGTTTATATCAGGGGCTGGGCGGGGAGCTGTTTTTT.

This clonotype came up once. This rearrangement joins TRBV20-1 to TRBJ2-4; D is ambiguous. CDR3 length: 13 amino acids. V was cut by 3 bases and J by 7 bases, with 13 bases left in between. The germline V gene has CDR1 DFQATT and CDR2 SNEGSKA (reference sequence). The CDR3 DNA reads TGCAGTGCTAGTCGGGCTGTTGGGAACATTCAGTACTTC. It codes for CSASRAVGNIQYF.

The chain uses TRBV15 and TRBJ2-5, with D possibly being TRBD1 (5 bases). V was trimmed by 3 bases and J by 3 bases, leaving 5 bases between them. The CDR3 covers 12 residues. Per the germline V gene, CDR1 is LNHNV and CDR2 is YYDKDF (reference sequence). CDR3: CATSRDKETQYF. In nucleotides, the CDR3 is TGTGCCACCAGCAGGGACAAAGAGACCCAGTACTTC. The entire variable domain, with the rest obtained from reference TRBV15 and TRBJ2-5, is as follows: DAMVIQNPRYQVTQFGKPVTLSCSQTLNHNVMYWYQQKSSQAPKLLFHYYDKDFNNEADTPDNFQSRRPNTSFCFLDIRSPGLGDTAMYLCATSRDKETQYFGPGTRLLVL.